The next 9 T cell receptor beta chains were all read from a single sample in a study of prognosis after radiotherapy for stage I lung cancer. Multiplex PCR in two rounds served to amplify TCR beta CDR3 from genomic DNA. Amplification in first-round PCR relied on primers specific to each TRBV and TRBJ gene. TCRdb fed the multiplex PCR reads into MiXCR, producing one record per CDR3 protein. Among tens of thousands of distinct CDR3 sequences, approximately 44% were seen once, and the ten largest hold 15%. This specimen was PBMCs, taken before or after stereotactic body radiation therapy (not recorded which). The source is a donor aged 50 or older with non-small cell lung cancer.

This clonotype was picked up many times. The V call is TRBV7-3, the J call TRBJ2-3; 7 nucleotides line up with TRBD2. CDR1 SGHTA and CDR2 FQGTGA come from the germline V gene. V trimming: 2 bases; J trimming: 2 bases; junction bases outside the gene matches: 4. The CDR3 is 15 residues long. The CDR3 sequence: CASSLPGTITDTQYF. The CDR3 bases are TGTGCCAGCAGCTTACCCGGGACTATCACAGATACGCAGTATTTT.

At least ten counts were recorded for this clonotype. The chain employs TRBV7-9 and TRBJ2-7; TRBD1 aligns across 7 bases. Looked up from germline, CDR1 is SEHNR and CDR2 is FQNEAQ (reference sequence). V gave up 4 bases and J gave up 2 bases; unmatched junction bases: 5. This CDR3 comprises 14 residues. The CDR3 DNA is TGTGCCAGCAGCTGGGACAGTAATGCCTACGAGCAGTACTTC. Its translation: CASSWDSNAYEQYF.

The CDR3 reads CASSRLGGNSLYEQYF. The CDR3 DNA follows: TGTGCCAGCAGTCGACTCGGTGGCAACTCGCTCTACGAGCAGTACTTC. The V call is TRBV6-2 or TRBV6-3, the J call TRBJ2-7; D ambiguous. V was clipped by 5 bases and J by 3 bases, with 20 bases between them. The CDR3 contains 16 residues. Germline assignment: CDR1 MNHEY and CDR2 SVGEGT.

This clonotype was observed at least ten times. The chain combines TRBV18 with TRBJ1-2, with 9 bases lining up with TRBD1. The CDR3 is 15 residues long. The V gene's germline CDR1 is KGHSH and CDR2 LQKENI. V lost 3 bases, J lost 7 bases, and 9 bases stayed unmatched. This chain's CDR3 is CASSPSGQGNIGYTF. DNA of the CDR3: TGTGCCAGCTCACCCTCAGGACAGGGGAACATTGGCTACACCTTC.

This rearrangement joins TRBV9 to TRBJ1-1; D not resolved. The CDR3 spans 14 residues. The germline V and J ends were trimmed by 0 bases and 2 bases, with 8 bases remaining between them. Germline loops: CDR1 SGDLS, CDR2 YYNGEE. The CDR3 reads CASSVVMGNTEAFF. The CDR3 DNA reads as TGTGCCAGCAGCGTAGTCATGGGCAACACTGAAGCTTTCTTT.

A note on this clonotype: The junction departs from the called germline gene at one end, perhaps through a read error. The V and J genes are TRBV27 and TRBJ2-6; D might be TRBD1 (6 bases). The germline V gene encodes CDR1 MNHEY and CDR2 SMNVEV (reference sequence). The CDR3 runs to 14 residues. The CDR3 protein is CASSLRGTSNFLTF. The CDR3 nucleotides read TGTGCCAGCAGTTTAAGGGGGACGTCCAACTTCCTGACTTTC.

This clonotype was counted at least ten times. The rearrangement links TRBV4-3 to TRBJ2-3; 9 positions agree with TRBD1. V gave up 3 bases and J gave up 4 bases; unmatched junction bases: 5. This CDR3 has 15 residues. Germline V gene sequence: CDR1 LGHNA, CDR2 YSLEER. This chain's CDR3 is CASSHRTGEADTQYF. The CDR3 nucleotides read TGCGCCAGCAGCCACCGGACAGGGGAGGCAGATACGCAGTATTTT.

Many counts were recorded for this clonotype. DNA of the CDR3: TGTGCCAGCAGCTCGACTAGCGGGGGGGCCTTCTATGAGCAGTTCTTC. This encodes CASSSTSGGAFYEQFF. This sequence joins TRBV9 and TRBJ2-1; 14 bases map to TRBD2. CDR1 and CDR2 (germline): SGDLS, YYNGEE. The CDR3 has 16 amino acids. J gave up 8 bases and V 4 bases, and 8 bases lay outside the gene matches.

The CDR3 here is CASSQGDRGWIHF. For the CDR3, the DNA is TGTGCCAGCAGTCAAGGGGACAGGGGCTGGATCCACTTT. V gene TRBV28 combines with J gene TRBJ1-6; the match to TRBD1 covers 10 bases. Germline V gives CDR1 MDHEN, CDR2 SYDVKM. This CDR3 is 13 amino acids long. V lost 5 bases to trimming and J lost 17 bases; unmatched junction nucleotides: 9.